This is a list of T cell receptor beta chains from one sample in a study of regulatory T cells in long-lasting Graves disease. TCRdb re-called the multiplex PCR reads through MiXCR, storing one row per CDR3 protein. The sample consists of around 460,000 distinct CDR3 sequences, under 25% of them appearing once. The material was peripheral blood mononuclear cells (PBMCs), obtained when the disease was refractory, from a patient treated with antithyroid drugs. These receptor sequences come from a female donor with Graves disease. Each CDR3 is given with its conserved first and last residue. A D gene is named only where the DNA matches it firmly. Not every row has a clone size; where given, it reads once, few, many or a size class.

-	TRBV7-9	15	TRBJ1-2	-	CASSLVGASVYGYTF	TGTGCCAGCAGCTTAGTGGGGGCGTCTGTCTATGGCTACACCTTC
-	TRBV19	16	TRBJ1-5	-	CASSPEDFRLNQPQHF	TGTGCCAGTAGTCCTGAGGACTTTCGCCTCAATCAGCCCCAGCATTTT
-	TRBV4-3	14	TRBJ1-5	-	CASSQDGRDQPQHF	TGCGCCAGCAGCCAAGATGGAAGGGATCAGCCCCAGCATTTT
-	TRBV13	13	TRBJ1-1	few	CASSLSGYILAFF	TGTGCCAGCAGCTTATCTGGTTATATATTGGCTTTCTTT
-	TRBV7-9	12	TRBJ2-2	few	CASPRDTGELFF	TGTGCCAGCCCCCGGGACACCGGGGAGCTGTTTTTT
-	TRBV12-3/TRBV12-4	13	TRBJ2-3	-	CASSLEGRSTQYF	TGTGCCAGCAGTTTAGAAGGAAGGAGTACGCAGTATTTT
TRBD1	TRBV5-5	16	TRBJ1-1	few	CASSFRGQGRDTEAFF	TGTGCCAGCAGCTTTCGGGGACAGGGAAGGGACACTGAAGCTTTCTTT
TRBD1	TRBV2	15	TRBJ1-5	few	CASRGQGGGNQPQHF	TGTGCCAGCAGGGGACAGGGAGGTGGCAATCAGCCCCAGCATTTT
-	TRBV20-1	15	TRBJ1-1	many	CSTRSGTLWNTEAFF	TGCAGTACTCGTTCCGGGACGCTGTGGAACACTGAAGCTTTCTTT
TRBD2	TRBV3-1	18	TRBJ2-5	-	CASSQWLAGPWVKETQYF	TGTGCCAGCAGCCAATGGCTAGCGGGGCCTTGGGTGAAAGAGACCCAGTACTTC
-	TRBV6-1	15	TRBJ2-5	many	CASSAGTRPGETQYF	TGTGCCAGCAGTGCGGGGACCCGACCAGGGGAGACCCAGTACTTC
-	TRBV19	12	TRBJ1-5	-	CASSPDLLPQHF	TGTGCCAGTAGCCCGGACCTTTTACCCCAGCATTTT
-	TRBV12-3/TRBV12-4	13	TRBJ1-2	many	CASSLVRLYGYTF	TGTGCCAGCAGTTTAGTACGGCTCTATGGCTACACCTTC
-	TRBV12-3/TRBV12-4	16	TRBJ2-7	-	CASSLVVGLASYEQYF	TGTGCCAGCAGTTTGGTTGTGGGGCTGGCCTCCTACGAGCAGTACTTC
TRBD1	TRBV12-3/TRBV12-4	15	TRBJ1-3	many	CASSNRGSSGNTIYF	TGTGCCAGCAGTAACAGGGGCTCCTCTGGAAACACCATATATTTT
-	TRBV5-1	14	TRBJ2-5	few	CASSTTATQETQYF	TGCGCCAGCAGCACGACAGCGACCCAAGAGACCCAGTACTTC
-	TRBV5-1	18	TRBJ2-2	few	CASSRRDPPPTDTGELFF	TGCGCCAGCAGCCGCCGGGACCCTCCTCCCACTGACACCGGGGAGCTGTTTTTT
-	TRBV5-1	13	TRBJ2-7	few	CASSSRGHLEQYF	TGCGCCAGCAGCTCGAGGGGCCACCTCGAGCAGTACTTC
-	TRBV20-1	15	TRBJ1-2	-	CSAFKGAPGAGGYTF	TGCAGTGCATTTAAAGGCGCCCCAGGTGCTGGTGGCTACACCTTC
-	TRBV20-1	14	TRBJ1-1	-	CSARRGAANTEAFF	TGCAGTGCTAGAAGGGGGGCAGCGAACACTGAAGCTTTCTTT
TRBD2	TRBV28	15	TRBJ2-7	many	CASSLTSGPPYEQYF	TGTGCCAGCAGTTTGACTAGCGGACCCCCCTACGAGCAGTACTTC
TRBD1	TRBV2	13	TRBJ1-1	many	CASTFDRDTEAFF	TGTGCCAGCACCTTCGACAGGGACACTGAAGCTTTCTTT
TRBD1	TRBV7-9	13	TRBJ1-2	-	CASSWDSPSGYTF	TGTGCCAGCAGCTGGGACAGTCCCTCCGGCTACACCTTC
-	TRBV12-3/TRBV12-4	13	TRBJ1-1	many	CASRYGGGTEAFF	TGTGCCAGCAGGTATGGAGGGGGCACTGAAGCTTTCTTT
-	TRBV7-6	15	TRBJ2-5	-	CASSPLKGGEETQYF	TGTGCCAGCAGCCCATTAAAAGGGGGTGAAGAGACCCAGTACTTC
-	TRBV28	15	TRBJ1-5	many	CASSPGDGRNQPQHF	TGTGCCAGCAGCCCCGGGGACGGACGCAATCAGCCCCAGCATTTT
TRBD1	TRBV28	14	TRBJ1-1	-	CASNPGGRDTEAFF	TGTGCCAGCAACCCAGGGGGGAGGGACACTGAAGCTTTCTTT
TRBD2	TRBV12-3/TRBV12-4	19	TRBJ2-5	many	CASSFSIRWGLANQETQYF	TGTGCCAGCAGTTTCAGCATTCGATGGGGACTAGCGAACCAAGAGACCCAGTACTTC
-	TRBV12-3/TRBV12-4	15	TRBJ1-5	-	CASSSGAPENQPQHF	TGTGCCAGCAGTTCCGGGGCACCTGAAAATCAGCCCCAGCATTTT
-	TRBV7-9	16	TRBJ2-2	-	CASTMIGEANTGELFF	TGTGCCAGCACCATGATAGGGGAAGCGAACACCGGGGAGCTGTTTTTT
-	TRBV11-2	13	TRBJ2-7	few	CASSQQDIYEQYF	TGTGCCAGCAGCCAGCAGGACATCTACGAGCAGTACTTC
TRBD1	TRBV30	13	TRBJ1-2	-	CAWSQGAPDGYTF	TGTGCCTGGTCCCAGGGGGCCCCCGATGGCTACACCTTC
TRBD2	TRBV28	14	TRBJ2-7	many	CASSLIGRDYEQYF	TGTGCCAGCAGTTTAATCGGGAGGGACTACGAGCAGTACTTC
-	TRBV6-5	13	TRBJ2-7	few	CASSYGAGREQYF	TGTGCCAGCAGTTACGGTGCAGGGCGCGAGCAGTACTTC
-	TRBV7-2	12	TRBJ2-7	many	CASSPTAYEQYF	TGTGCCAGCAGCCCCACAGCCTACGAGCAGTACTTC
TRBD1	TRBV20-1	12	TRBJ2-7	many	CSGQGWDYEQYF	TGCAGTGGACAGGGATGGGACTACGAGCAGTACTTC
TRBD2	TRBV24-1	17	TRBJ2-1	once	CATSDLVTSGRGNEQFF	TGTGCCACCAGTGATTTGGTGACTAGCGGGAGAGGCAATGAGCAGTTCTTC
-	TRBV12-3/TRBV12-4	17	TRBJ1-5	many	CASSSTWTDHSNQPQHF	TGTGCCAGCAGTTCAACTTGGACAGACCATAGCAATCAGCCCCAGCATTTT
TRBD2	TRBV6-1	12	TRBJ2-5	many	CASSIAGETQYF	TGTGCCAGCAGCATAGCGGGAGAGACCCAGTACTTC
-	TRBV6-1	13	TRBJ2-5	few	CASNLRTEETQYF	TGTGCCAGCAATCTACGGACAGAAGAGACCCAGTACTTC
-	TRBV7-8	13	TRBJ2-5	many	CASSPNTQETQYF	TGTGCCAGCAGCCCCAATACACAAGAGACCCAGTACTTC
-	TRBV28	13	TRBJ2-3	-	CASTLDHTDTQYF	TGTGCCAGCACCTTGGACCACACAGATACGCAGTATTTT
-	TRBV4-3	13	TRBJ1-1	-	CASSQDLRLEAFF	TGCGCCAGCAGCCAAGATCTGAGACTTGAAGCTTTCTTT
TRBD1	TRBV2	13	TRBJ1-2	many	CARSLDRGEGYTF	TGTGCCAGGAGCTTGGACAGGGGAGAAGGCTACACCTTC
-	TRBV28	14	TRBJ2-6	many	CASLRQSGANVLTF	TGTGCCAGCCTTAGACAGTCTGGGGCCAACGTCCTGACTTTC
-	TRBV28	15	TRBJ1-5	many	CASSLGRRVNQPQHF	TGTGCCAGCAGCCTCGGGCGAAGGGTAAATCAGCCCCAGCATTTT
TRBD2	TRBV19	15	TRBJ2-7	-	CASSGGSGGIYEQHF	TGTGCCAGTAGTGGGGGTAGCGGGGGAATTTACGAGCAGCACTTC
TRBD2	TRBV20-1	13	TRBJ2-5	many	CSARGLAGETQYF	TGCAGTGCTAGAGGGCTAGCGGGAGAGACCCAGTACTTC
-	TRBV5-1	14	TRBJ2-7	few	CASSLDTTYYEQYF	TGCGCCAGCAGCTTGGACACAACTTACTACGAGCAGTACTTC
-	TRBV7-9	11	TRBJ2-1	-	CASSLAEEQFF	TGTGCCAGCAGCCTGGCTGAAGAGCAGTTCTTC
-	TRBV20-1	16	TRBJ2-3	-	CSARPARATGTDTQYF	TGCAGTGCCAGGCCGGCTCGAGCGACGGGTACAGATACGCAGTATTTT
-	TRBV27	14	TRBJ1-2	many	CASSLKSGGYGYTF	TGTGCCAGCAGTTTAAAGAGTGGCGGATATGGCTACACCTTC
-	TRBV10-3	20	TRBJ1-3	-	CAISEPGRPLPRDSGNTIYF	TGTGCCATCAGTGAGCCCGGGAGGCCTCTCCCTCGGGACTCTGGAAACACCATATATTTT
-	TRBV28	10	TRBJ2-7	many	CASSLGEQYF	TGTGCCAGCAGTCTGGGGGAGCAGTACTTC
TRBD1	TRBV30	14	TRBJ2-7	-	CAWSRDSPTYEQYF	TGTGCCTGGAGCCGGGACAGTCCCACCTACGAGCAGTACTTC
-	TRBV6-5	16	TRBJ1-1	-	CASSYRTPVMNTEAFF	TGTGCCAGCAGTTACCGCACCCCCGTCATGAACACTGAAGCTTTCTTT
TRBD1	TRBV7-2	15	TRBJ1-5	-	CASSTQGQHNQPQHF	TGTGCCAGCAGCACCCAGGGACAGCACAATCAGCCCCAGCATTTT